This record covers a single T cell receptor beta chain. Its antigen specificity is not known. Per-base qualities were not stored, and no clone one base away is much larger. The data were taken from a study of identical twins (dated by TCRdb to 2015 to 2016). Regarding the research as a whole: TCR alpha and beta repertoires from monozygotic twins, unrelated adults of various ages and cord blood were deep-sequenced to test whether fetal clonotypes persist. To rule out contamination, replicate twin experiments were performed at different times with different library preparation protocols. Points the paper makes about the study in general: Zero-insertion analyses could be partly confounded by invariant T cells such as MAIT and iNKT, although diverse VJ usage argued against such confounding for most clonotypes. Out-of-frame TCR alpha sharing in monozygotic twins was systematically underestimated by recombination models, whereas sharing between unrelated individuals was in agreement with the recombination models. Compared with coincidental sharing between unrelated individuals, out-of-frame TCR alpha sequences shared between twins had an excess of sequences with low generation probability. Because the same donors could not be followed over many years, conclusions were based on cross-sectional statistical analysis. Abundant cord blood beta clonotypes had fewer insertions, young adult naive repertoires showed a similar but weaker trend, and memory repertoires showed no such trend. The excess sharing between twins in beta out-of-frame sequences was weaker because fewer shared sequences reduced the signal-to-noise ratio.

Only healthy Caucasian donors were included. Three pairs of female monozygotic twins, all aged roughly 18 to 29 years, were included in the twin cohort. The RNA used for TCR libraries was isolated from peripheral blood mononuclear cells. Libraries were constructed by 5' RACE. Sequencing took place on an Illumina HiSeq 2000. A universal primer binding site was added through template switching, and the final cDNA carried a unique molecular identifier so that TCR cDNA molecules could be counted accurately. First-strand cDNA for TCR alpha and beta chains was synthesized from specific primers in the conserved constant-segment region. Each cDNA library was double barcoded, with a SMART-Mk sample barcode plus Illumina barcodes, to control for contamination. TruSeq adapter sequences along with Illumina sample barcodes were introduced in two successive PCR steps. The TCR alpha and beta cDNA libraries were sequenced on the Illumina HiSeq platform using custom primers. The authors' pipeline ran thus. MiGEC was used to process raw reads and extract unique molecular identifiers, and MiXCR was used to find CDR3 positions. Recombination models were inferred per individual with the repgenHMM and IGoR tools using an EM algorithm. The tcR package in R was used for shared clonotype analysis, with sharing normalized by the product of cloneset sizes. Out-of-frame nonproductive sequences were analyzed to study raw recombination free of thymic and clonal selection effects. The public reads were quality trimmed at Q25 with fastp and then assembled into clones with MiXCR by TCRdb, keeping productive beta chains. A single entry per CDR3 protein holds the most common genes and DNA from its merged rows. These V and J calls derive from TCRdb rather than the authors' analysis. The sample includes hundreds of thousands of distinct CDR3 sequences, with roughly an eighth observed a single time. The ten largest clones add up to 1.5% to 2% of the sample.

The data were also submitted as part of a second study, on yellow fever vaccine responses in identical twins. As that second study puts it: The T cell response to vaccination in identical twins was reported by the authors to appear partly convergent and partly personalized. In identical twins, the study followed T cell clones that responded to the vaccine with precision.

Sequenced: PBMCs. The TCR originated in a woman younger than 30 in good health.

The sequenced DNA: TGTGCCAGCAGCCCACCCTCCCGGGTGGCGCAGTACTTC. Translated, this is CASSPPSRVAQYF. The V and J genes are TRBV12-3 or TRBV12-4 and TRBJ2-7, with no confident D gene call. Counted from cysteine to phenylalanine, this CDR3 has 13 amino acids. The retained sequence is limited to the CDR3, 39 bases, with the frame set at the first base. V is shortened by 6 bases, J by 9 bases, and the region joining them spans 18 bases.